This T cell receptor (beta chain) was captured in a study of blood T cell repertoires in COVID-19. Whole-study context: Acute and convalescent COVID-19 samples came from the United States, Italy and Spain.

V shed 3 bases and J 2 bases; nucleotides not matched to a gene: 9. CDR3 size: 16 residues. Germline V gene lookup returns CDR1 LNHDA and CDR2 SQIVND (reference sequence). How the authors handled the data: Reference gene primer amplification in the assay estimated nucleated cell counts. Clones were sequenced by immunoSEQ multiplex PCR, and TCRdb holds only the in-frame ones, with some missing. The V and J calls and clone size are taken from that table; D and trimming were inferred from the DNA. The table shows around 200,000 clones, with 85% to 90% occurring only once. The receptor comes from an elderly man with acute or convalescent COVID-19. Sequencing used peripheral blood. This chain joins TRBV19 and TRBJ2-7; 8 nucleotides line up with TRBD2. CDR3 sequence (DNA): TGTGCCAGTAGTATTAGGGGGGGCGGGAGGCCCTACGAGCAGTACTTC. Translated: CASSIRGGGRPYEQYF.